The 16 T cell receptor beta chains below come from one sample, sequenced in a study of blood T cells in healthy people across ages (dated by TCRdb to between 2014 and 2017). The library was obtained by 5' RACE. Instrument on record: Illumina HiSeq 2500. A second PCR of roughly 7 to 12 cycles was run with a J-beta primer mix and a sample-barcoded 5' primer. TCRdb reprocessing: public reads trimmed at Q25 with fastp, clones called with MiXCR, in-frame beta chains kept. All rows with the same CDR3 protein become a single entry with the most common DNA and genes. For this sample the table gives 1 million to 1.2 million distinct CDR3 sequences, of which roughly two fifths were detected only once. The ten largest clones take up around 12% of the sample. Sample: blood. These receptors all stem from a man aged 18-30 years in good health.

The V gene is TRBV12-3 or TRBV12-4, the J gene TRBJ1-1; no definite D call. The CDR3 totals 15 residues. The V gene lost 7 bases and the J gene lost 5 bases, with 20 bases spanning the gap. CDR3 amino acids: CASTPIRREGTEAFF. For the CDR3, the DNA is TGTGCCAGCACTCCTATCAGGAGGGAGGGTACTGAAGCTTTCTTT.

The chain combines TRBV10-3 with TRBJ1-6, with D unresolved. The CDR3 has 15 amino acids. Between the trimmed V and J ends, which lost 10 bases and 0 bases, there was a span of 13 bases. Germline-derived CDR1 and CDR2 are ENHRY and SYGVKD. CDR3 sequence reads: CATTNGISYNSPLHF. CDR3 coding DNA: TGTGCCACTACTAATGGGATCTCCTATAATTCACCCCTCCACTTT.

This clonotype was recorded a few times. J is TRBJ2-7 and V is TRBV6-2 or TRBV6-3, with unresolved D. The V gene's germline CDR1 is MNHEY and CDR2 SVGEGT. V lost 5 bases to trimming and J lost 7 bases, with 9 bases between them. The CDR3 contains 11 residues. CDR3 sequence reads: CASSITTEQYF. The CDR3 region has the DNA TGTGCCAGCAGTATCACGACAGAGCAGTACTTC.

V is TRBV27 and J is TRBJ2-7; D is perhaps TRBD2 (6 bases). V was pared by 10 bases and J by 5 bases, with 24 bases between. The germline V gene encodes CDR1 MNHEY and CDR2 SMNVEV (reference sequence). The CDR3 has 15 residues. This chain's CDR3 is CANNPYGGNTDEQYF. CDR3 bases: TGTGCCAACAACCCTTACGGGGGTAATACGGACGAGCAGTACTTC.

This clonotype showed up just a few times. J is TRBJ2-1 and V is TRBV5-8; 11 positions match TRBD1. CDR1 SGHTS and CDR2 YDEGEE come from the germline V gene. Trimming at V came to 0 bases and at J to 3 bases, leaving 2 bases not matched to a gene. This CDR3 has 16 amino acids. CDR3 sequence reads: CASSLEGTGGYNEQFF. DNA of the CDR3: TGTGCCAGCAGCTTGGAAGGGACAGGGGGCTACAATGAGCAGTTCTTC.

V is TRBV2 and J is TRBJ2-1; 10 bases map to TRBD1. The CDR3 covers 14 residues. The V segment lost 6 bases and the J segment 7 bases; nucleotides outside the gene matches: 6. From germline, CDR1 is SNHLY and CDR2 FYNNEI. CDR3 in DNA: TGTGCCAGCAGGGGACAGGGGTATGGAAATGAGCAGTTCTTC. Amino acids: CASRGQGYGNEQFF.

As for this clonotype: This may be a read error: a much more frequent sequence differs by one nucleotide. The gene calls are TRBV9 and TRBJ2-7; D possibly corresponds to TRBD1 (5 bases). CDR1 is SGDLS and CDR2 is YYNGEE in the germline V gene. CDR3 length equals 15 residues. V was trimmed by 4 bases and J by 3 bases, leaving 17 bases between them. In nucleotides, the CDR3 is TGTGCCAGCAGCATAGCTTACCAGGGTAGCTACGAGCAGTACTTC. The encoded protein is CASSIAYQGSYEQYF.

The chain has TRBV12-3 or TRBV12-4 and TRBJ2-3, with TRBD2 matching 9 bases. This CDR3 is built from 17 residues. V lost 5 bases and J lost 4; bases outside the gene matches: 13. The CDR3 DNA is TGTGCCAGCAGTATCCGTCTAGCGGGGTATAGCGCAGATACGCAGTATTTT. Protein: CASSIRLAGYSADTQYF.

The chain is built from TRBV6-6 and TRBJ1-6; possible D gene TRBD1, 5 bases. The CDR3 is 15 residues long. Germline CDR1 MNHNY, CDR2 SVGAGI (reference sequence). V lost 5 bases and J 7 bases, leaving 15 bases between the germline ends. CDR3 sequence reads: CASSPGGTPNSPLHF. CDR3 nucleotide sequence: TGTGCCAGCAGTCCCGGGGGAACACCCAATTCACCCCTCCACTTT.

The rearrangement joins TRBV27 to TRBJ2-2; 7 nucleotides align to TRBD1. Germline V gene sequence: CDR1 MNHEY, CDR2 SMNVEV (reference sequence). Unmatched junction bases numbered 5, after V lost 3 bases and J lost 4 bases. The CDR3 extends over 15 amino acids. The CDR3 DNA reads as TGTGCCAGCAGTTTGGGCAGGGGGTTCACCGGGGAGCTGTTTTTT. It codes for CASSLGRGFTGELFF.

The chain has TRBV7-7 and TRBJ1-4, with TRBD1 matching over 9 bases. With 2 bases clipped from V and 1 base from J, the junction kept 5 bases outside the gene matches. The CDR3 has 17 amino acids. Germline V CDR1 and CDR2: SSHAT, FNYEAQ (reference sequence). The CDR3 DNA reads TGTGCCAGCAGCTTACCTGGACAGGGGAGAACTAATGAAAAACTGTTTTTT. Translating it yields CASSLPGQGRTNEKLFF.

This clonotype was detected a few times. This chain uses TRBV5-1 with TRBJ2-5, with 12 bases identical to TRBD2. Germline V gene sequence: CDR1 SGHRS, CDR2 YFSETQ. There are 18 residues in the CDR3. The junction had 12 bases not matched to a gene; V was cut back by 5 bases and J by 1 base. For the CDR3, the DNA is TGCGCCAGCAGACCACTAGCGGGGGGCCCTTTCCTCCAAGAGACCCAGTACTTC. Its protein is CASRPLAGGPFLQETQYF.

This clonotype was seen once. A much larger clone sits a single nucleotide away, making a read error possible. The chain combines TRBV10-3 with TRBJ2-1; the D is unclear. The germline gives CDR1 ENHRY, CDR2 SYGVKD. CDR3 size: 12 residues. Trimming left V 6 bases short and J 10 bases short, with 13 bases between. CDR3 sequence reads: CAISESAYEQFF. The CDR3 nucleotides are TGTGCCATCAGCGAATCAGCCTACGAGCAGTTCTTC.

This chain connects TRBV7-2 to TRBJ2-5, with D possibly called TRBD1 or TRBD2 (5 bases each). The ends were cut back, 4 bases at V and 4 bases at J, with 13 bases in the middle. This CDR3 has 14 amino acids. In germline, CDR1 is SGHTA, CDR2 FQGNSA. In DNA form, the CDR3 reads TGTGCCAGCAGCTGGAATGGGGGTCGAGAGACCCAGTACTTC. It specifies CASSWNGGRETQYF.

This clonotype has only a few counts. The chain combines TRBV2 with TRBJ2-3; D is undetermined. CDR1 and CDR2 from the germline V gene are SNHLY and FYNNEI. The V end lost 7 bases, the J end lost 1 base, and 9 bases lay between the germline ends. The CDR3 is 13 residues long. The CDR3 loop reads CASTQIGTDTQYF. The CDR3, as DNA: TGTGCCAGCACCCAAATTGGCACAGATACGCAGTATTTT.

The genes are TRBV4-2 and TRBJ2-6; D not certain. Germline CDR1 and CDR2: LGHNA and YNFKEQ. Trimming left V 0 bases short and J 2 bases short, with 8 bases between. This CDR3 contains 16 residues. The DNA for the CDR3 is TGTGCCAGCAGCCAAGAAAAGGCAACTGGGGCCAACGTCCTGACTTTC. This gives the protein CASSQEKATGANVLTF.